Below, 18 T cell receptor beta chains from the same sample are listed, as sequenced in a study of neurological immune-mediated disorders. TCRdb processed the 5' RACE reads anew with MiXCR; each CDR3 protein has one entry. The sample lists about 77,000 distinct CDR3 sequences, about 9.4% occurring once. The sample taken for sequencing was PBMCs. The receptors originated from a man between 45 and 60 years old in good health.

On this clonotype itself: One junction end disagrees with the germline gene, perhaps due to a read error. The V gene is TRBV7-6, the J gene TRBJ1-4; D is possibly TRBD1 (5 bases). From germline, CDR1 is SGHVS and CDR2 FNYEAQ. This CDR3 contains 17 residues. For the CDR3, the DNA is TGTGCCAGCAGCCCAGAGTTAGGGGATAGGAAAAATGAAAAACTGGTTTTT. Translated, it gives CASSPELGDRKNEKLVF.

This clonotype was found many times. The chain recombines TRBV3-1 with TRBJ1-4; D unresolved. V was clipped by 4 bases and J by 3 bases, with 12 bases between them. The V gene's germline CDR1 is LGHDT and CDR2 YNNKEL (reference sequence). The CDR3 totals 15 residues. DNA for the CDR3: TGTGCCAGCAGCCCCCGGGAGGGAGCTAATGAAAAACTGTTTTTT. Translated: CASSPREGANEKLFF.

This clonotype was seen ten or more times. The chain joins TRBV7-8 to TRBJ2-4; 9 bases are shared with TRBD2. This CDR3 has 15 residues. Germline CDR1 is SGHVS and CDR2 is FQNEAQ. V was clipped by 4 bases and J by 1 base; unmatched bases: 2. In DNA form, the CDR3 reads TGTGCCAGCAGCTGGGGGACTAGCGCCAAAAACATTCAGTACTTC. It is translated as CASSWGTSAKNIQYF.

This clonotype was counted many times. This chain links TRBV7-2 with TRBJ2-7, with D unresolved. The CDR3 contains 15 residues. Germline CDR1 is SGHTA and CDR2 is FQGNSA. Trimming cost V 0 bases and J 0 bases, with 9 bases left between them. The DNA of the CDR3 is TGTGCCAGCAGCTTAGCGCGCGACATCTCCTACGAGCAGTACTTC. This sequence encodes CASSLARDISYEQYF. Full variable domain (outside the CDR3, taken from reference TRBV7-2 and TRBJ2-7): GAGVSQSPSNKVTEKGKDVELRCDPISGHTALYWYRQSLGQGLEFLIYFQGNSAPDKSGLPSDRFSAERTGGSVSTLTIQRTQQEDSAVYLCASSLARDISYEQYFGPGTRLTVT.

This clonotype was counted at least ten times. A read error may explain this, as a much larger clone is one base away. This chain links TRBV5-1 with TRBJ2-2; D assignment may be TRBD1 or TRBD2 (5 bases each). V lost 5 bases and J 4 bases, leaving 9 bases between the germline ends. The CDR3 totals 13 residues. Looked up from germline, CDR1 is SGHRS and CDR2 is YFSETQ. CDR3 in DNA: TGCGCCAGCAGGTCAGGGAGCACCGGGGAGCTGTTTTTT. Its protein product is CASRSGSTGELFF.

This clonotype was counted many times. This chain joins TRBV3-1 and TRBJ2-2; 7 bases fit TRBD2. From germline, CDR1 is LGHDT and CDR2 YNNKEL (reference sequence). V was pared by 1 base and J by 0 bases, with 2 bases of the junction left unmatched. This CDR3 has 16 amino acids. This CDR3 is CASSQAGRTNTGELFF. CDR3 coding DNA: TGTGCCAGCAGCCAAGCCGGGAGGACGAACACCGGGGAGCTGTTTTTT. Complete variable domain (other parts from reference TRBV3-1 and TRBJ2-2): DTAVSQTPKYLVTQMGNDKSIKCEQNLGHDTMYWYKQDSKKFLKIMFSYNNKELIINETVPNRFSPKSPDKAHLNLHINSLELGDSAVYFCASSQAGRTNTGELFFGEGSRLTVL.

In regard to this clonotype: This may stem from a read error, because a much larger clone lies one nucleotide away. V and J are TRBV5-1 and TRBJ2-7, with D perhaps TRBD1 (6 bases). Germline V gene data show CDR1 as SGHRS and CDR2 as YFSETQ. The CDR3 has 14 residues. CDR3 nucleotides: TGCGCCACCAGCATCCAGGGGACCCCCTACGAGCAGTACTTC. Translation gives CATSIQGTPYEQYF.

This clonotype occurred many times. V gene TRBV28 combines with J gene TRBJ1-5; D is uncertain. V was cut by 8 bases and J by 0 bases, with 5 bases left in between. This CDR3 is 12 amino acids long. Germline V gives CDR1 MDHEN, CDR2 SYDVKM. DNA of the CDR3: TGTGCCAGCGAATATAGCAATCAGCCCCAGCATTTT. Its protein is CASEYSNQPQHF.

Many counts were recorded for this clonotype. The chain has TRBV10-3 and TRBJ2-3; D possibly corresponds to TRBD2 (5 bases). V was cut by 7 bases and J by 3 bases, with 11 bases left in between. Germline V gives CDR1 ENHRY, CDR2 SYGVKD. The CDR3 sequence is 13 residues long. For the CDR3, the DNA is TGTGCCATCAAGTTTCTAGCAACAGATACGCAGTATTTT. Amino acid sequence: CAIKFLATDTQYF.

This clonotype was seen ten or more times. This sequence joins TRBV30 and TRBJ2-7; TRBD1 matches 9 bases. V was clipped by 4 bases and J by 1 base; unmatched bases: 5. The CDR3 has 14 residues. The germline V gene has CDR1 GTSNPN and CDR2 SVGIG (reference sequence). The CDR3 here is CAWKRQGGSYEQYF. As DNA, the CDR3 is TGTGCCTGGAAACGACAGGGGGGATCCTACGAGCAGTACTTC. The complete variable domain, with remaining parts taken from reference TRBV30 and TRBJ2-7, reads SQTIHQWPATLVQPVGSPLSLECTVEGTSNPNLYWYRQAAGRGLQLLFYSVGIGQISSEVPQNLSASRPQDRQFILSSKKLLLSDSGFYLCAWKRQGGSYEQYFGPGTRLTVT.

The chain carries TRBV18 and TRBJ1-5, with D possibly TRBD1 on 5 matching bases. Germline V gene sequence: CDR1 KGHSH, CDR2 LQKENI. Trimming took off 2 bases at V and 7 bases at J, with 15 bases between the two ends. CDR3 size: 15 residues. The CDR3 here is CASSPGTGLGQPQHF. For the CDR3, the DNA is TGTGCCAGCTCACCAGGGACCGGATTAGGACAGCCCCAGCATTTT.

The sample holds many counts of this clonotype. The chain has TRBV7-2 and TRBJ1-5, with 8 bases that match TRBD1. Germline V lookup: CDR1 SGHTA, CDR2 FQGNSA. The CDR3 contains 15 residues. J lost 11 bases, V lost 4 bases, and 13 bases had no gene match. The CDR3: CASSSGQGNFLAQHF. In DNA, the CDR3 is TGTGCCAGCAGCTCAGGACAGGGTAATTTTTTGGCCCAGCATTTT.

There are many counts of this clonotype. The CDR3 DNA is TGCGCCAGCACTTCAGCGGGGGCCAACACAGATACGCAGTATTTT. Translation gives CASTSAGANTDTQYF. V usage is TRBV5-1 and J usage is TRBJ2-3; TRBD2 agrees at 8 bases. The CDR3 contains 15 residues. J was trimmed by 2 bases and V by 6 bases; bases with no gene match: 8. Germline V gene data show CDR1 as SGHRS and CDR2 as YFSETQ.

The gene calls are TRBV21-1 and TRBJ1-5; the D call of TRBD1 is as the table states it, not checked on the DNA. TRBV21-1 is reported as a pseudogene. There are 19 residues in the CDR3. The CDR3 DNA reads as TGTGCCAGCAGCAAGCAGGGACAGGGAGAAAATCTTAGCAATCAGCCCCAGCATTTT. It codes for CASSKQGQGENLSNQPQHF.

At least ten counts were recorded for this clonotype. J is TRBJ1-1 and V is TRBV5-5; TRBD1 might be the D (6 bases). The V gene lost 5 bases and the J gene lost 1 base, with 9 bases spanning the gap. The CDR3 loop spans 13 amino acids. The V gene's germline CDR1 is SGHKS and CDR2 YYEKEE (reference sequence). The CDR3 DNA follows: TGTGCCAGCAGGAAACAGGGGAACACTGAAGCTTTCTTT. Its translation: CASRKQGNTEAFF.

This clonotype has ten or more counts. The chain links TRBV5-1 to TRBJ2-1; 8 nucleotides line up with TRBD2. There are 15 residues in the CDR3. The junction had 3 bases not matched to a gene; V was cut back by 4 bases and J by 0 bases. Germline V gene lookup returns CDR1 SGHRS and CDR2 YFSETQ. CDR3 DNA sequence: TGCGCCAGCAGCACGAGCGGGAGCTCCTACAATGAGCAGTTCTTC. Protein sequence: CASSTSGSSYNEQFF. Filled out from reference TRBV5-1 and TRBJ2-1, the complete variable domain reads KAGVTQTPRYLIKTRGQQVTLSCSPISGHRSVSWYQQTPGQGLQFLFEYFSETQRNKGNFPGRFSGRQFSNSRSEMNVSTLELGDSALYLCASSTSGSSYNEQFFGPGTRLTVL.

This clonotype was detected many times. The chain uses TRBV5-1 and TRBJ1-1, with a possible D match to TRBD1 (6 bases). V was clipped by 1 base and J by 5 bases, with 12 bases between them. This CDR3 is built from 14 residues. Germline V gene sequence: CDR1 SGHRS, CDR2 YFSETQ. CDR3 residues: CASSLSGGGTEAFF. In DNA form, the CDR3 reads TGCGCCAGCAGCTTGTCGGGAGGGGGTACTGAAGCTTTCTTT.

In this sample, this clonotype turned up many times. The chain uses TRBV20-1 and TRBJ2-1; TRBD2 matches at 11 bases. CDR1 is DFQATT and CDR2 is SNEGSKA in the germline V gene (reference sequence). CDR3 length: 15 amino acids. The V segment lost 6 bases and the J segment 6 bases; nucleotides outside the gene matches: 10. Here the CDR3 reads CSARSGTSGLNEQFF. In DNA, the CDR3 is TGCAGTGCCCGGAGTGGGACTAGCGGCCTCAATGAGCAGTTCTTC.